Presented here are 10 T cell receptor beta chains from one specimen sequenced in a study of cytomegalovirus exposure and HLA in healthy donors. The PCR ran on 60 Vbeta and 13 Jbeta primers. TCRdb's copy holds only in-frame clones and misses some; the assay was immunoSEQ multiplex PCR. The table has around 110,000 clones, approximately 80% seen once. The sample was PBMCs. These receptors were collected from a woman in her 30s in good health and CMV-seronegative.

This clone was seen only once. This chain joins TRBV27 and TRBJ2-5; D possibly corresponds to TRBD2 (7 bases). CDR1 is MNHEY and CDR2 is SMNVEV in the germline V gene (reference sequence). This CDR3 is 14 amino acids long. V lost 2 bases and J lost 7, with 14 bases in between. This CDR3 reads CASSLGGGVGTQYF. In nucleotides, the CDR3 is TGTGCCAGCAGTTTAGGAGGGGGGGTCGGGACCCAGTACTTC.

V gene TRBV5-1 combines with J gene TRBJ2-3, with 7 bases aligning to TRBD1. CDR3 size: 16 residues. CDR1 SGHRS and CDR2 YFSETQ come from the germline V gene. Losses at the gene ends were 2 bases for V and 2 bases for J; bases not matched to a gene: 8. CDR3 amino acids: CASSFTETGFTDTQYF. The CDR3 nucleotides read TGCGCCAGCAGCTTTACTGAGACAGGGTTCACAGATACGCAGTATTTT.

This clone was counted only a few times. J is TRBJ1-1 and V is TRBV11-2, with D tentatively TRBD1 (5 bases). Trimming stripped 4 bases from V and 2 bases from J, with 17 bases between. This CDR3 has 16 residues. CDR1 is SGHAT, CDR2 FQNNGV, per germline. CDR3 coding DNA: TGTGCCAGCAGCTCAAGGTGGGGGGTTCGAAACACTGAAGCTTTCTTT. This translates into CASSSRWGVRNTEAFF.

The CDR3 reads CASSPWALYGYTF. The CDR3 DNA reads as TGTGCCAGCAGCCCCTGGGCCCTCTATGGCTACACCTTC. The rearrangement joins TRBV6-5 to TRBJ1-2, with D hard to call. Germline V lookup: CDR1 MNHEY, CDR2 SVGAGI. The CDR3 has 13 residues. Deletions cut 6 bases from V and 4 bases from J, with 12 bases between.

The chain combines TRBV27 with TRBJ2-2; 9 bases are shared with TRBD1. The CDR3 extends over 15 amino acids. The junction had 4 bases not matched to a gene; V was cut back by 4 bases and J by 4 bases. CDR1 and CDR2 from the germline V gene are MNHEY and SMNVEV (reference sequence). The CDR3 DNA follows: TGTGCCAGCAGTTGGGGGACAGGGAGCACCGGGGAGCTGTTTTTT. Amino acid sequence: CASSWGTGSTGELFF.

J is TRBJ1-2 and V is TRBV29-1; perhaps TRBD1 as D (6 bases). The length of the CDR3 is 12 residues. Germline V gene sequence: CDR1 SQVTM, CDR2 ANQGSEA. Trimming cost V 7 bases and J 2 bases, with 11 bases left between them. This CDR3 reads CSATGTNYGYTF. The DNA of the CDR3 is TGCAGCGCCACAGGGACGAACTATGGCTACACCTTC. The full variable domain, completed using reference TRBV29-1 and TRBJ1-2, is SAVISQKPSRDICQRGTSLTIQCQVDSQVTMMFWYRQQPGQSLTLIATANQGSEATYESGFVIDKFPISRPNLTFSTLTVSNMSPEDSSIYLCSATGTNYGYTFGSGTRLTVV.

The chain couples TRBV6-5 to TRBJ2-1; tentatively, D is TRBD1 (5 bases). The CDR3 is made up of 16 amino acids. Germline values: CDR1 MNHEY, CDR2 SVGAGI. V was trimmed by 2 bases and J by 4 bases, leaving 15 bases between them. CDR3 sequence: CASSYDRQPLYNEQFF. The CDR3 region has the DNA TGTGCCAGCAGTTACGACCGACAGCCTCTTTACAATGAGCAGTTCTTC.

The CDR3 bases are TGTGCCAGCAGTTTTGAAGGACAGAGGACTTTCTTT. Translation gives CASSFEGQRTFF. The genes are TRBV27 and TRBJ1-1, with D possibly TRBD1 on 6 matching bases. V was shortened by 3 bases and J by 12 bases, with 14 bases between the two germline ends. The length of the CDR3 is 12 residues. The V gene's germline CDR1 is MNHEY and CDR2 SMNVEV (reference sequence).

This chain joins TRBV5-1 and TRBJ1-1; no clear D. The V end was cut by 2 bases, the J end by 4 bases, with 12 bases between. Looked up from germline, CDR1 is SGHRS and CDR2 is YFSETQ. This CDR3 is built from 14 residues. The CDR3 loop reads CASSFNGDGTEAFF. CDR3 nucleotide sequence: TGCGCCAGCAGCTTCAACGGTGATGGCACTGAAGCTTTCTTT.

For this clone: At one of its ends the junction is not consistent with the germline gene, which may arise from a read error. The CDR3: CASSPDDRPRGSTIYF. The CDR3 DNA follows: TGTGCCAGCTCACCGGACGACCGACCTAGGGGAAGCACCATATATTTT. This chain connects TRBV18 to TRBJ1-3, with D perhaps TRBD1 (5 bases). CDR1 and CDR2 (germline): KGHSH, LQKENI. This CDR3 has 16 amino acids.